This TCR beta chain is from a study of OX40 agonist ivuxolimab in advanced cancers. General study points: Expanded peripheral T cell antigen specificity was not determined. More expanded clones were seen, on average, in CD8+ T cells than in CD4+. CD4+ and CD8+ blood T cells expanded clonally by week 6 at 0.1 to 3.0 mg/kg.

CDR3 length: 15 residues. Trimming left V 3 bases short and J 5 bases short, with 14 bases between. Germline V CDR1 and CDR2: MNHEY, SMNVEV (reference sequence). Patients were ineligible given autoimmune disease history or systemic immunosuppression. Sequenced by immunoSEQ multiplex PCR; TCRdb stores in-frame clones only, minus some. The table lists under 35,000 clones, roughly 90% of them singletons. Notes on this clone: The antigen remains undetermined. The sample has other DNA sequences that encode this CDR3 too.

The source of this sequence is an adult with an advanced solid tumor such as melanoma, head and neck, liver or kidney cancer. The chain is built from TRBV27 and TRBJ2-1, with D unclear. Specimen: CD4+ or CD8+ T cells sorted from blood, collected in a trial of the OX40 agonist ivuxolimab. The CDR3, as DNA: TGTGCCAGCAGTTTTATTCTTACCTCTAACAATGAGCAGTTCTTC. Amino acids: CASSFILTSNNEQFF.